This T cell receptor (beta chain) was identified in a study of graft-versus-host responses after intestinal transplantation. Turning to the study itself: Isolated intestinal, liver-intestinal, or multivisceral transplants had been given to the recipients. Once they had received anti-thymocyte globulin induction, all recipients took tacrolimus and steroids for approximately 3 years.

The protocol was immunoSEQ multiplex PCR, while the TCRdb copy is restricted to in-frame clones and leaves out a portion. The table includes approximately 20,000 clones, over 35% detected once. V was pared by 4 bases and J by 7 bases, with 9 bases between. Germline lookup yields CDR1 SGHTA and CDR2 FQGNSA. This CDR3 comprises 12 residues. The sequence was collected from a human patient who received an intestinal transplant. V and J are TRBV7-2 and TRBJ2-3; D gene uncertain. The specimen was alloreactive CD4+ T cells from a mixed lymphocyte reaction culture, collected before intestinal transplant. The subset is: CFSE-low proliferating T cells sorted from roughly 6-day pre-transplant mixed lymphocyte reaction (GvH or HvG direction). The CDR3 DNA reads as TGTGCCAGCAGCTCCGGGCGGTATACGCAGTATTTT. Amino acids: CASSSGRYTQYF.